This TCR beta chain was recorded in a study of cytomegalovirus exposure and HLA in healthy donors (dated by TCRdb to between 2016 and 2019). Describing the broader study: An earlier analysis of roughly 570 of the donors reported roughly 300 Gb of sequence data and 117 million unique TCR beta sequences obtained from about 179 million T cells. A later genetic analysis used genome-wide SNP genotypes for about three fifths of the roughly 700 donors, treating that subset as a discovery cohort. Approximately 330 gigabases of sequencing data and about 92 million unique TCR sequences made up an early release that covered roughly 670 HLA-typed donors. The study profiled the T cell repertoires of hundreds of subjects by immunosequencing and related them to cytomegalovirus serostatus. To decide whether each TCR beta V gene segment behaved as functional or pseudogenic, an earlier analysis of 587 of the donors relied on high-throughput TCR beta sequencing. Alongside the repertoire data, information on donor age, sex, ethnicity and CMV serostatus was compiled. Typing coverage varied by locus: roughly 620-640 donors for A, B, C, DRB1 and DQB1; some 520 for DQA1; over 600 for DPA1; about 450 for DPB1. The genetic ancestry cluster associated with self-reported Caucasian donors included around four fifths of the roughly 410 genotyped donors. HLA typing covered class I and class II loci at four-digit resolution. To predict cytomegalovirus infection status, the study brought together high-throughput TCR immunosequencing, statistical association of individual TCRs with disease status, and machine learning. Every repertoire in the discovery cohort had been generated on one and the same sequencing platform. A later analysis re-analyzed previously published TCR beta repertoires from roughly 630 donors and added high-resolution HLA genotyping to study TCR occurrence patterns. Across 398 genotyped donors of the cohort, an average of about 240,000 unique TCR beta nucleotide sequences per donor were sequenced, and roughly a sixth of those sequences were non-productive. In addition to the first cohort of 500 to 850 subjects, a separate validation cohort of over 90 different subjects was used. Rather than using new phenotypic data, the later analysis identified candidate immune exposures from TCR beta sequences and from how often those sequences occurred across donors. A handful of DR-DQ haplotypes were handled as single units for association and clustering because linkage in the cohort was strong. The study was designed to test whether signatures of past pathogen exposure could be identified by cataloging public T cell receptors.

Broad study findings and their caveats: In an earlier analysis of approximately 590 of the donors, most TCR beta V segments were observed in productive rearrangements about 90% or about 30% of the time, broadly matching IMGT annotations. In a later analysis, the rate of TCR association differed among HLA loci, with DRB1 alleles having the most associated TCRs and HLA-C alleles having the fewest. Because counts were too low, seventeen rarely observed V segments, including chromosome 9 orphons, were excluded from the earlier analysis of roughly 580 of the donors. In both the original and validation cohorts, the classifier was reported to diagnose cytomegalovirus status with high specificity and sensitivity. Most TCR sequences were observed very rarely across donors, whereas some public TCRs were present in many individuals. HLA typing was unavailable for some donors at each locus, so association tests used only the typed subset. In a later analysis, HLA-associated TCR beta chains showed more clonal expansion and lower generation probabilities than non-associated chains that were equally common. An association between a missense DCLRE1C variant and V-gene and J-gene trimming of TCR beta chains was found in a later genetic analysis and replicated in an independent cohort. A total of 150 to 200 TCR beta chains were listed by the study as associated with cytomegalovirus. According to a later genetic analysis, donors in an Asian-associated ancestry cluster had fewer N-insertions in productive TCRs than the approximately 650-donor mean. Linkage disequilibrium might explain the correlated functional status among segregating V segments, but an unknown experimental factor could not be ruled out. Specific HLA alleles were associated with 15,000 to 20,000 TCR beta sequences at a false discovery rate of 0.05 in a later analysis. According to the authors, the approach could potentially be generalized to other disease states and immunological phenotypes. A cluster of highly shared sequence variants was judged likely to represent a technical artifact of the sequencing pipeline. Assigning TCR associations to individual alleles was difficult when HLA alleles, especially DR and DQ, strongly co-occurred. For the cohort, immune exposure information was limited to CMV serostatus. A further reported finding was that TCR beta sequences accurately predicted the HLA-A and HLA-B alleles for most subjects in the first cohort. Roughly uniform sequencing depth across donors was assumed in presence/absence analyses, although this assumption may not hold. In a later analysis, several top co-occurrence clusters were reported to appear linked to parvovirus B19, influenza, CMV and Epstein-Barr virus. In vitro tests confirmed that a few of the cytomegalovirus-associated TCR beta chains recognize cytomegalovirus antigens. Only TCR beta chains were sequenced in this cohort, and the absence of alpha or paired-chain data limited detectable features. A later analysis found that most CMV-associated TCR beta chains appeared HLA-restricted, with HLA associations seemingly driven largely by CMV exposure.

A note on this clone: Its antigen is not yet known. No clone much larger than this one lies a single base away; base qualities are absent.

The library came from the immunoSEQ multiplex PCR assay. The multiplex PCR relied on a mix of 60 forward primers for TCR Vbeta segments and 13 reverse primers for TCR Jbeta segments. Amplification of the CDR3 region of rearranged TCR beta genes was performed with a multiplex PCR assay on genomic DNA. The amplified TCR beta libraries were sequenced on the Illumina HiSeq System as 87-base-pair reads. The published analysis was carried out like this. A later analysis tallied 75 million to 85 million unique TCR beta chains across the 666 repertoires, and approximately 12 million of those chains were shared by two or more donors. To remove PCR and sequencing errors, raw reads were error-corrected and collapsed into unique sequences using a nearest-neighbor algorithm that merged closely related sequences. CDR3 sequences were aligned to IMGT reference sequences to assign V, D and J gene segments. For a sequence to be retained, a match of at least six nucleotides to both a V gene segment and a J gene segment was required. A rearrangement was called productive if the CDR3 had no stop codons and remained in frame with V and J, and every other rearrangement was called non-productive. CDR3 was defined according to IMGT convention as the region running from the second conserved V-encoded cysteine to the conserved J-encoded phenylalanine. The earlier analysis of roughly 590 of the donors excluded any sequence lacking an unambiguous match to a single V gene segment. In an earlier analysis of around 600 of the donors, V segments were called functional above 56.7% productive rearrangements and were called segregating when the between-donor standard deviation exceeded 5%. A statistical classification framework was built for diagnosing cytomegalovirus status from the catalog of TCR beta chain sequences. V and J gene assignment, in a later analysis, came from comparing TCR nucleotide sequences with IMGT/GENE-DB human TR gene sequences. In a later analysis, CDR3 sequences and most-parsimonious VDJ recombination scenarios were assigned using the TCRdist pipeline. In a later analysis, every TCR beta chain was defined by the combination of its CDR3 amino acid sequence and its V-gene family, and reads without a unique V-gene family were dropped. As a way to deal with suspected cross-contamination and a sequencing artifact, a later analysis dropped 450 to 600 nucleotide sequences that were highly shared and had low generation probability. A later analysis calculated a clonal expansion index for each public chain from normalized within-repertoire ranks of inferred template counts. In a later analysis, generation probabilities were computed using a VDJ recombination model fitted to out-of-frame rearrangements, and the results were checked against IGoR. Hypergeometric tests were used in a later analysis to score TCR-TCR, TCR-HLA and TCR-CMV co-occurrence, with a repertoire-size bias correction applied to the TCR pairs. To estimate false discovery rates, a later analysis permuted the HLA or CMV assignments 20 times. In a later analysis, co-occurring TCRs were grouped using DBSCAN, and TCRdist sequence similarity was added for clustering within HLA-allele-positive subsets. Repertoires with fewer than 30,000 or more than 120,000 public chains were left out of co-occurrence clustering, as were five repertoires with anomalous nucleotide sharing. Held by TCRdb, this immuneACCESS table contains in-frame sequences only and omits some clones. Under half of the omission traces to an unresolved V gene where checked; the cause of the rest is unknown. Clonal size and the V and J genes are those of that table, whereas D and trimming came from the DNA. This sample comprises some 70,000 clones, roughly four fifths of them detected only once. In total, the top ten clones hold 6.3% of the sample.

The cohort consisted of 666 healthy bone marrow donors. Cohort members were all nominally healthy when sampled, although unrecorded immune exposures were likely present. The donor tested CMV seronegative and was one of the 352 seronegative cohort members. A peripheral blood sample was provided by each donor, and peripheral blood mononuclear cells were used for TCR beta sequencing. Genomic DNA was extracted from the blood cell samples with the Qiagen DNeasy Blood Extraction Kit. The receptor's source is a man aged 45-65 years in good health and CMV-seronegative. Sample: PBMCs.

This receptor carries the CDR3 CARSFGLAFYEQYF. The sequence in DNA is TGTGCCAGAAGCTTTGGACTAGCGTTCTACGAGCAGTACTTC. The chain is encoded by TRBV5-3 joined to TRBJ2-7, with 9 middle bases fitting TRBD2. TRBV5-3 is an ORF for which the function is uncertain. V lost 2 bases and J lost 3 bases, and the count of bases not matched to a germline gene is 3. The CDR3 has 14 amino acids, counting the end cysteine and phenylalanine. The retained sequence is limited to the CDR3, 42 bases, with the frame set at the first base.